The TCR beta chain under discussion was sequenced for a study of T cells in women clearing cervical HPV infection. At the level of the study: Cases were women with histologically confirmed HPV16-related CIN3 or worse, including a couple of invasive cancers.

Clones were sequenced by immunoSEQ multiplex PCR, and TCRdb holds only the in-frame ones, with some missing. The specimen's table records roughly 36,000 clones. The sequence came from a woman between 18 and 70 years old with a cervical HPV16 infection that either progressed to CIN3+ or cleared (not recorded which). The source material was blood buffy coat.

CDR3 amino acids: CASSLAARQETQYF. Incomplete CDR3 DNA: TGCGCCAGCAGCTTGGCCGCAAGACAAGAGACG. The chain is built from TRBV5-1 and TRBJ2-3; D is unclear. The read is 3 residues too short to cover the CDR3 end, so that end is filled in from the germline J gene. Germline CDR1 SGHRS, CDR2 YFSETQ. CDR3 length: 14 amino acids.